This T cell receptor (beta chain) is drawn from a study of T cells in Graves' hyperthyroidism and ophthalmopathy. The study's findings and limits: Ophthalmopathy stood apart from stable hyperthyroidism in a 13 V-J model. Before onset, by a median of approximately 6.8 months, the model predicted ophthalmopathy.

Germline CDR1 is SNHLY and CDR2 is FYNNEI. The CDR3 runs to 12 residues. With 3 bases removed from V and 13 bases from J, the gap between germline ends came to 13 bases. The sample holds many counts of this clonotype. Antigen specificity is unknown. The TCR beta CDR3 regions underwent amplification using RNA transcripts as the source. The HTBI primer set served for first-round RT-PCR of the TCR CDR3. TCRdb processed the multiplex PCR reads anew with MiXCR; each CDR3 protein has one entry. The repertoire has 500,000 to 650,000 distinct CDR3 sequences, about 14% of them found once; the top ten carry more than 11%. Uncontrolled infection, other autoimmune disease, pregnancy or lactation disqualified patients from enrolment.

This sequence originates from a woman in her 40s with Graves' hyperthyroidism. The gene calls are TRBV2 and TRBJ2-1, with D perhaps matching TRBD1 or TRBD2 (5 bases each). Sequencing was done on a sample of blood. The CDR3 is CASSELGTTQFF. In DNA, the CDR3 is TGTGCCAGCAGTGAGTTAGGGACCACACAGTTCTTC.